Listed here is a single T cell receptor (beta chain). Germline CDR1 reads SQVTM; CDR2 reads ANQGSEA. V dropped 2 bases and J dropped 0 bases, with 8 bases sitting between them. There are 14 residues in the CDR3. This sample was taken from a study of OX40 agonist ivuxolimab in advanced cancers. Study information: Prior anti-PD-1, anti-PD-L1 or anti-CTLA-4 therapy did not bar entry, and roughly 40% had some. One patient with hepatocellular carcinoma and two with cutaneous melanoma, three in all, had partial responses.

The sampling schedule covered blood at baseline, cycle 4 day 1, and cycle 7 day 1. Sequenced by immunoSEQ multiplex PCR; TCRdb stores in-frame clones only, minus some. Here the sample spans about 25,000 clones, around 79% being singletons. V is TRBV29-1 and J is TRBJ2-1, with D unresolved. The material sequenced was CD4+ or CD8+ T cells sorted from blood, taken in a trial of the OX40 agonist ivuxolimab. The TCR originated in an adult with an advanced solid tumor such as melanoma, head and neck, liver or kidney cancer. The CDR3 region is CSVEPPSSYNEQFF. The CDR3 DNA is TGCAGCGTTGAACCCCCGAGCTCCTACAATGAGCAGTTCTTC.